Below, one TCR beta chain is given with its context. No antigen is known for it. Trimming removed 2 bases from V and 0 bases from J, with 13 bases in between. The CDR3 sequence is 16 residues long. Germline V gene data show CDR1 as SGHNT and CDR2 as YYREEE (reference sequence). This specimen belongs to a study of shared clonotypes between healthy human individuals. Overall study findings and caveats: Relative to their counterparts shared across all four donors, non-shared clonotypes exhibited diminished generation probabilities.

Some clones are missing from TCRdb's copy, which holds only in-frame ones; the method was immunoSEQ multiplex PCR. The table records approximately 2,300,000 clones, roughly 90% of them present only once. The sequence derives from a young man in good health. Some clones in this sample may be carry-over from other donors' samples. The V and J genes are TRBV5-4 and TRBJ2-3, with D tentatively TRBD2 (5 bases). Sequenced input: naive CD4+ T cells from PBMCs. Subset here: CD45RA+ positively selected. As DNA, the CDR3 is TGTGCCAGCAGCTTTCGGCGGAGGATCAGCACAGATACGCAGTATTTT. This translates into CASSFRRRISTDTQYF. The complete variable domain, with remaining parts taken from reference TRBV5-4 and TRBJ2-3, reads ETGVTQSPTHLIKTRGQQVTLRCSSQSGHNTVSWYQQALGQGPQFIFQYYREEENGRGNFPPRFSGLQFPNYSSELNVNALELDDSALYLCASSFRRRISTDTQYFGPGTRLTVL.